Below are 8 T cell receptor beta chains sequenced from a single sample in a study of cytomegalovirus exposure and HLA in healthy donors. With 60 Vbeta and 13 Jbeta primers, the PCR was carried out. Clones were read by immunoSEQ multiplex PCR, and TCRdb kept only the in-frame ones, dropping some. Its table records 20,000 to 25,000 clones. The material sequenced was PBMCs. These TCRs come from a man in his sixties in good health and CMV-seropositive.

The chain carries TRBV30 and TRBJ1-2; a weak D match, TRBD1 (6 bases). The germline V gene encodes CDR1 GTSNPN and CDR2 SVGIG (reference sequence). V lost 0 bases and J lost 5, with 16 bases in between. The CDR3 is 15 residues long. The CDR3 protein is CAWSVNTDRRYGYTF. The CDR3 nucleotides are TGTGCCTGGAGTGTGAATACTGACAGGAGATATGGCTACACCTTC.

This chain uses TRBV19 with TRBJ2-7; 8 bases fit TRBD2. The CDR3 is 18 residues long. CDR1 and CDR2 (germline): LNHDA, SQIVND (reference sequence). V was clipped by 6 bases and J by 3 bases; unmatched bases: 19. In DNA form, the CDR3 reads TGTGCCAGTAGCTCGTTCGGAGTGGCTAGCGGGCCCCACTACGAGCAGTACTTC. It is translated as CASSSFGVASGPHYEQYF.

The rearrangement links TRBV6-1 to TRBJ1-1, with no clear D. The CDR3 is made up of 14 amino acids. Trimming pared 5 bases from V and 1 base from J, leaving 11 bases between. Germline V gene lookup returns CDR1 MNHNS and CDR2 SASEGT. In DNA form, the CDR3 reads TGTGCCAGCAGTCTAGGTCCGCAGAACACTGAAGCTTTCTTT. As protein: CASSLGPQNTEAFF.

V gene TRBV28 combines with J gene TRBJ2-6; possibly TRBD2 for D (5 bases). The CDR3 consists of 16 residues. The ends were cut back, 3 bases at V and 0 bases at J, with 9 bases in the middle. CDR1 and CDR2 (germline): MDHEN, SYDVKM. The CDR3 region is CASSFRGHSGANVLTF. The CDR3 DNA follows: TGTGCCAGCAGTTTCCGAGGGCACTCTGGGGCCAACGTCCTGACTTTC.

The CDR3 sequence is CASSDQGLQPQHF. The CDR3 bases are TGTGCCAGCAGTGACCAGGGACTTCAGCCCCAGCATTTT. V is TRBV6-1 and J is TRBJ1-5; a possible D gene is TRBD1 (5 bases). Germline CDR1 MNHNS, CDR2 SASEGT. V lost 3 bases, J lost 6 bases, and 9 bases lay in between. The CDR3 contains 13 residues.

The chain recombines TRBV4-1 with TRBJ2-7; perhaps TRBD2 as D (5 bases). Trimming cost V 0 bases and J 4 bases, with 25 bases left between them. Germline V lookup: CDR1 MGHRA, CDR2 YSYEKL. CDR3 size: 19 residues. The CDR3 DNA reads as TGCGCCAGCAGCCAAGATAATCTCCCGGGTGCATCACGGAGGTACGAGCAGTACTTC. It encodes CASSQDNLPGASRRYEQYF.

CDR3 coding DNA: TGCGCCAGCAGCTTGACCGGACAGGTACCGTACGAGCAGTACTTC. Translation: CASSLTGQVPYEQYF. The V call is TRBV5-1, the J call TRBJ2-7; 7 bases map to TRBD1. Germline values: CDR1 SGHRS, CDR2 YFSETQ. The CDR3 is 15 residues long. V shed 1 base, J shed 4 bases, and the junction held 8 bases outside the gene matches.

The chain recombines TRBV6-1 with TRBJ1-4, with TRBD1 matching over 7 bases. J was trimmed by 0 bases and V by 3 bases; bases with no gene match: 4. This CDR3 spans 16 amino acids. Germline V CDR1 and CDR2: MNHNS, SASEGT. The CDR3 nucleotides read TGTGCCAGCAGTGAGCTGACAGGGTCAACTAATGAAAAACTGTTTTTT. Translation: CASSELTGSTNEKLFF.